The 19 T cell receptor beta chains below all came from one sample that was sequenced in a study of CXCR3-negative and CXCR3-positive naive CD8 T cells. Libraries were UMI-labeled 5' RACE TRB cDNA. TCRdb processed the 5' RACE reads again and assigns one entry to each CDR3 protein, with no DNA. Here the sample table reports roughly 30,000 distinct CDR3 sequences. The sequencing input was memory CD8+ T cells from blood. These receptors originate from a human donor in good health. Some clones in this sample may be carry-over from other donors' samples.

CDR3 residues: CASSQGGRWTEAFF. V usage is TRBV14 and J usage is TRBJ1-1. CDR1 SGHDN and CDR2 FVKESK come from the germline V gene. The CDR3 consists of 14 residues.

The chain couples TRBV20-1 to TRBJ2-7; TCRdb names TRBD1, which stays unverified in the absence of DNA. This CDR3 has 15 amino acids. Germline V gene lookup returns CDR1 DFQATT and CDR2 SNEGSKA (reference sequence). The CDR3 sequence: CSARMGQGHAYEQYF.

This chain joins TRBV7-7 and TRBJ2-1; the TRBD1 assignment by TCRdb is unverifiable without DNA. The CDR3 is 16 amino acids. Germline V lookup: CDR1 SSHAT, CDR2 FNYEAQ (reference sequence). This CDR3 reads CAISYGPGQGDNEQFF.

The CDR3 here is CASRHPLHRSYEQYF. The rearrangement joins TRBV6-2 or TRBV6-3 to TRBJ2-7; TCRdb proposes TRBD1, but this gene call is untestable without DNA. Germline CDR1 MNHEY, CDR2 SVGEGT. The CDR3 extends over 15 amino acids.

This clonotype is deemed medium-sized by its frequency. The J gene is TRBJ2-5, the V gene TRBV28; without DNA, the TCRdb call of TRBD1 cannot be checked. The CDR3 contains 15 residues. CDR1 MDHEN and CDR2 SYDVKM come from the germline V gene. The CDR3 region is CASEGDRGLGETQYF. Combining the CDR3 with reference TRBV28 and TRBJ2-5 gives the whole variable domain DVKVTQSSRYLVKRTGEKVFLECVQDMDHENMFWYRQDPGLGLRLIYFSYDVKMKEKGDIPEGYSVSREKKERFSLILESASTNQTSMYLCASEGDRGLGETQYFGPGTRLLVL.

The V call is TRBV7-9, the J call TRBJ2-1; there is no DNA to check the TCRdb D call of TRBD2. The V gene's germline CDR1 is SEHNR and CDR2 FQNEAQ (reference sequence). The CDR3 consists of 18 residues. The CDR3 is CASNSAFSKRAGYNEQFF.

The genes are TRBV7-3 and TRBJ2-3; TCRdb picks TRBD1, but there is no DNA to check that call. The CDR3 is made up of 17 amino acids. Germline CDR1 reads SGHTA; CDR2 reads FQGTGA. The CDR3 reads CASSLIGQGAGPDTQYF.

The chain combines TRBV7-2 with TRBJ2-5. Looked up from germline, CDR1 is SGHTA and CDR2 is FQGNSA. The CDR3 is 12 residues long. The CDR3 is CASSLYRETQYF.

The chain has TRBV7-9 and TRBJ2-7. Germline CDR1 SEHNR, CDR2 FQNEAQ (reference sequence). The CDR3 consists of 13 residues. The CDR3 is CASSLDRKYEQYF.

The CDR3: CASSLLPRPSSYNEQFF. The rearrangement links TRBV7-3 to TRBJ2-1; TCRdb indicates TRBD1, and absent DNA this call remains unverified. The CDR3 extends over 17 amino acids. Germline V gene data show CDR1 as SGHTA and CDR2 as FQGTGA.

The chain links TRBV11-2 to TRBJ1-2. There are 15 residues in the CDR3. The germline CDR1 and CDR2 sequences are SGHAT and FQNNGV. CDR3 protein: CASSLRAWEGYGYTF.

This sequence joins TRBV4-3 and TRBJ1-1. The CDR3 is 13 amino acids. CDR1 LGHNA and CDR2 YSLEER come from the germline V gene. This CDR3 is CASSHRVGGKAFF.

CDR3 region: CASSQYTGQGNPPLHF. The rearrangement links TRBV4-3 to TRBJ1-6; TCRdb indicates TRBD1, and absent DNA this call remains unverified. This CDR3 region has 16 residues. CDR1 and CDR2 (germline): LGHNA, YSLEER.

The genes are TRBV14 and TRBJ2-2; lacking DNA, the TRBD1 call made by TCRdb goes unchecked. CDR3 length: 16 residues. Germline V lookup: CDR1 SGHDN, CDR2 FVKESK. The CDR3 spells CASSQEDRGLVGELFF.

The chain recombines TRBV5-1 with TRBJ1-6. Germline CDR1 is SGHRS and CDR2 is YFSETQ. The CDR3 extends over 15 amino acids. The CDR3 loop reads CASSPSGGDLSPLHF.

The chain uses TRBV7-8 and TRBJ2-3; there is no DNA to check the TCRdb D call of TRBD1. The CDR3 contains 15 residues. CDR1 is SGHVS, CDR2 FQNEAQ, per germline. Here the CDR3 reads CARASTGGFGDTQYF. Filled out from reference TRBV7-8 and TRBJ2-3, the complete variable domain reads GAGVSQSPRYKVAKRGQDVALRCDPISGHVSLFWYQQALGQGPEFLTYFQNEAQLDKSGLPSDRFFAERPEGSVSTLKIQRTQQEDSAVYLCARASTGGFGDTQYFGPGTRLTVL.

The chain links TRBV20-1 to TRBJ1-1. The CDR3 runs to 15 residues. Germline assignment: CDR1 DFQATT and CDR2 SNEGSKA (reference sequence). Here the CDR3 reads CSARGIWIEMTEAFF.

The chain employs TRBV19 and TRBJ2-2; lacking DNA, the TRBD1 call made by TCRdb goes unchecked. This CDR3 is built from 13 residues. Germline-derived CDR1 and CDR2 are LNHDA and SQIVND (reference sequence). CDR3: CATYSPFAGELFF.

The chain combines TRBV7-9 with TRBJ2-1; TCRdb's assignment of TRBD1 cannot be checked, as there is no DNA. In germline, CDR1 is SEHNR, CDR2 FQNEAQ (reference sequence). This CDR3 is 15 amino acids long. Here the CDR3 reads CASSSGGLTYNEQFF.